This T cell receptor beta chain was sequenced in a study of blood T cells in healthy people across ages. Study outcomes and limitations: Roughly linear age-related decline in beta diversity appeared, significant by age around 40. Long-lived donors carried more naive CD4+ cells and greater diversity than aged donors.

A second PCR of about 6 to 11 cycles used a sample-barcoded 5' primer and a J-beta primer mix. TCRdb analysed the 5' RACE reads with MiXCR anew, one entry per CDR3 protein. The sample has roughly 1.4 million distinct CDR3 sequences; roughly 59% are singletons. Per germline, CDR1 SQVTM and CDR2 ANQGSEA. Trimming stripped 4 bases from V and 0 bases from J, with 13 bases between. The CDR3 sequence is 14 residues long. Points on this clonotype: Its cognate antigen is unknown.

The material sequenced was blood. The TCR comes from a man younger than 35 in good health. This chain connects TRBV29-1 to TRBJ2-7; D is ambiguous. CDR3 in amino acids: CSVGMSLGSYEQYF. The DNA of the CDR3 is TGCAGCGTTGGGATGTCGCTGGGCTCCTACGAGCAGTACTTC.